A selection of T cell receptor beta chains follows, all from one sample in a study of blood T cell repertoires in COVID-19. Using immunoSEQ multiplex PCR, the repertoire was profiled, and TCRdb retains in-frame clones only, with some absent. The data hold tens of thousands of clones, with 89% observed a single time. The sequenced material came from peripheral blood. The receptors stem from a man aged 65-85 years with active or convalescent COVID-19. Both conserved end residues are part of each CDR3. Each record gives: V gene, CDR3 length, D gene, J gene, clone size, CDR3 protein, CDR3 DNA. D genes are given only for firm matches. Clone size is given for some rows only: seen once, a few or many times, or a class if the clone is expanded.

TRBV5-4	17	TRBD1	TRBJ1-2	-	CASSLSGGQGGNYGYTF	TGTGCCAGCAGCTTGTCAGGGGGCCAAGGAGGTAACTATGGCTACACCTTC
TRBV10-2	14	TRBD1	TRBJ1-1	-	CASCRDRVSTEAFF	TGCGCCAGCTGCCGGGACAGGGTTTCTACTGAAGCTTTCTTT
TRBV18	15	TRBD2	TRBJ2-2	-	CASSFGLASTGELFF	TGTGCCAGCTCATTTGGACTAGCTTCCACCGGGGAGCTGTTTTTT
TRBV6-1	17	TRBD2	TRBJ2-3	-	CASSVAAGVFSTDTQYF	TGTGCCAGCAGTGTAGCAGCGGGGGTCTTTAGCACAGATACGCAGTATTTT
TRBV4-1	16	-	TRBJ2-1	-	CASSQDRASSYNEQFF	TGCGCCAGCAGCCAAGACAGGGCAAGCTCCTACAATGAGCAGTTCTTC
TRBV28	19	-	TRBJ1-2	once	CASTPRGAEPGRTLYGYTF	TGTGCCAGCACCCCGCGGGGGGCAGAACCGGGACGCACGCTCTATGGCTACACCTTC
TRBV5-6	15	-	TRBJ1-4	-	CASTHGRTPNEKLFF	TGTGCCAGCACCCACGGACGGACTCCCAATGAAAAACTGTTTTTT
TRBV9	14	-	TRBJ1-1	-	CASSVAGGGTEAFF	TGTGCCAGCAGCGTAGCTGGAGGTGGCACTGAAGCTTTCTTT
TRBV19	14	TRBD1	TRBJ1-4	-	CATTGAGLNEKLFF	TGTGCCACCACAGGGGCAGGGCTGAATGAAAAACTGTTTTTT
TRBV3-1/TRBV3-2	13	-	TRBJ1-1	-	CASSHRGGTEAFF	TGTGCCAGCAGCCACCGAGGTGGGACTGAAGCTTTCTTT
TRBV28	14	-	TRBJ2-3	-	CASSFLSGTDTQYF	TGTGCCAGCAGTTTTCTAAGTGGCACAGATACGCAGTATTTT
TRBV2	15	-	TRBJ1-5	-	CASSGAHASNQPQHF	TGTGCCAGCAGTGGGGCACATGCCAGCAATCAGCCCCAGCATTTT
TRBV5-5	15	-	TRBJ2-7	-	CASSLVEDGDYEQYF	TGTGCCAGCAGCTTGGTAGAAGACGGGGACTACGAGCAGTACTTC
TRBV24-1	15	TRBD1	TRBJ2-5	-	CATSGSSPRGETQYF	TGTGCCACCAGTGGATCCTCACCCAGGGGGGAGACCCAGTACTTC
TRBV10-3	15	-	TRBJ2-5	-	CAISANRESRETQYF	TGTGCCATCAGTGCCAACAGGGAAAGTAGGGAGACCCAGTACTTC
TRBV29-1	14	-	TRBJ2-3	-	CSVEGKGSTDTQYF	TGCAGCGTTGAAGGAAAGGGGAGCACAGATACGCAGTATTTT
TRBV24-1	15	TRBD1	TRBJ2-1	-	CATASGTGVTNEQFF	TGTGCCACCGCTTCTGGGACAGGGGTAACCAATGAGCAGTTCTTC
TRBV18	15	-	TRBJ1-1	few	CASSVGTQGNTEAFF	TGTGCCAGCTCAGTTGGAACCCAGGGGAACACTGAAGCTTTCTTT
TRBV19	15	-	TRBJ2-3	-	CASSIPRGGADTQYF	TGTGCCAGTAGTATCCCCAGGGGAGGGGCAGATACGCAGTATTTT
TRBV27	15	TRBD1	TRBJ1-4	-	CASSSGQALREKLFF	TGTGCCAGCAGTTCTGGACAGGCCCTCAGGGAAAAACTGTTTTTT
TRBV30	14	TRBD1	TRBJ1-6	-	CASRQGIGNSPLHF	TGTGCCTCACGACAGGGAATTGGTAATTCACCCCTCCACTTT
TRBV5-1	14	-	TRBJ2-7	-	CASSLAEVGVVQYF	TGCGCCAGCAGCTTGGCTGAAGTCGGGGTCGTACAGTACTTC
TRBV7-8	15	TRBD1	TRBJ1-1	-	CASSPRTGSNTEAFF	TGTGCCAGCAGCCCGCGGACAGGATCGAACACTGAAGCTTTCTTT
TRBV5-6	14	-	TRBJ2-5	once	CASSLVASQETQYF	TGTGCCAGCAGCTTGGTGGCTAGCCAAGAGACCCAGTACTTC
TRBV12-3/TRBV12-4	13	-	TRBJ1-5	-	CASSFTHGQPQHF	TGTGCCAGCAGTTTTACCCACGGTCAGCCCCAGCATTTT
TRBV2	14	-	TRBJ1-6	-	CASRDDRTNSPLHF	TGTGCCAGCAGGGACGACAGAACTAATTCACCCCTCCACTTT
TRBV7-2	15	-	TRBJ2-5	once	CASIPSAAAQETQYF	TGTGCCAGCATCCCTTCAGCGGCAGCCCAAGAGACCCAGTACTTC
TRBV4-2	16	-	TRBJ1-2	few	CASSPEADRINYGYTF	TGTGCCAGCAGCCCCGAAGCAGACAGGATTAACTATGGCTACACCTTC
TRBV11-2	13	-	TRBJ1-1	-	CASSLEYPTEAFF	TGTGCCAGCAGCTTAGAATATCCCACTGAAGCTTTCTTT
TRBV7-2	13	-	TRBJ1-4	-	CASSLGGNEKLFF	TGTGCCAGCAGCTTGGGGGGTAATGAAAAACTGTTTTTT
TRBV7-2	12	-	TRBJ2-5	-	CATGLGGETQYF	TGTGCCACAGGGCTGGGGGGAGAGACCCAGTACTTC
TRBV20-1	10	-	TRBJ1-1	-	CSPRVAEAFF	TGCAGTCCCAGGGTCGCTGAAGCTTTCTTT